This T cell receptor beta chain is from a study of OX40 agonist ivuxolimab in advanced cancers. Study findings and constraints: There were, on average, more expanded clones in CD8+ T cells than in CD4+. Low normalized T-cell clonal expansion was also seen in some nonresponders.

Measured with immunoSEQ multiplex PCR; TCRdb has only the in-frame clones, and not every one. The sample yields around 40,000 clones, approximately 84% seen once. Trimming removed 1 base from V and 8 bases from J, with 12 bases in between. The CDR3 has 14 amino acids. Germline-derived CDR1 and CDR2 are SGHNT and YENEEA. Details on this clone: The target antigen is unknown.

The sample here was CD4+ or CD8+ T cells sorted from blood, taken in a trial of the OX40 agonist ivuxolimab. The chain couples TRBV11-3 to TRBJ1-3; D is undetermined. The source of this sequence is an adult with an advanced solid tumor such as melanoma, head and neck, liver or kidney cancer. CDR3 protein: CASSLGPASDTIYF. The CDR3 DNA reads as TGTGCCAGCAGCTTAGGTCCGGCGAGTGACACCATATATTTT.